Sequencing of this TCR beta chain was carried out in a study of T cells in Graves' hyperthyroidism and ophthalmopathy. In this sample, this clonotype turned up a few times. Its antigen is unknown. TCR beta CDR3 sequences were amplified from RNA transcripts. Initially, a first-round RT-PCR of the TCR CDR3 employed the HTBI primer set. TCRdb called the multiplex PCR reads again in MiXCR, with one record for every CDR3 protein. This sample has around 490,000 distinct CDR3 sequences; 15% to 20% occur once, and the top ten carry 45% to 50%. In the ophthalmopathy cohort, Clinical Activity Score was at least 3, NOSPECS grade at least 4, and duration under 3 months. The study excluded patients with uncontrolled infection, other autoimmune disease, pregnancy or lactation. Orbital computed tomography, thyroid ultrasound, serum thyroxine and TRAb, and clinical symptoms together informed the diagnoses. Notes on the study in general: Researchers report that a 13 V-J model separated ophthalmopathy from stable hyperthyroidism.

The germline CDR1 and CDR2 sequences are SGHRS and YFSETQ. Unmatched junction bases numbered 10, after V lost 6 bases and J lost 8 bases. The CDR3 covers 15 residues. The source of this sequence is a man aged 35 to 55 with Graves' ophthalmopathy. The sequenced sample was blood. This chain connects TRBV5-1 to TRBJ2-2; 10 bases are shared with TRBD2. The CDR3 coding sequence is TGCGCCAGCACCACTGGAACTAGCGGGATAGGGGAGCTGTTTTTT. This translates into CASTTGTSGIGELFF.